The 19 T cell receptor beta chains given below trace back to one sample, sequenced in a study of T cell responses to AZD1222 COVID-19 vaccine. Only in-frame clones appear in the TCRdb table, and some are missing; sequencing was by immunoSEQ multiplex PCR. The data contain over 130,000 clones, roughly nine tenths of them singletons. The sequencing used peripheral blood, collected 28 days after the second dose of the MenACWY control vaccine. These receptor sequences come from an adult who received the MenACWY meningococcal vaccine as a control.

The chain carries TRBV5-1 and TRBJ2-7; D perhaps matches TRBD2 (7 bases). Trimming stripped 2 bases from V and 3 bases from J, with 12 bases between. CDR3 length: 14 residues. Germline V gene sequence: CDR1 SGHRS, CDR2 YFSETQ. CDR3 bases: TGCGCCAGCAGCTTCGGGGGGCCCGGCTACGAGCAGTACTTC. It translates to CASSFGGPGYEQYF.

CDR3 protein: CASSKERGSYEQYF. In DNA form, the CDR3 reads TGTGCCAGCAGCAAAGAACGGGGGTCCTACGAGCAGTACTTC. The chain joins TRBV21-1 to TRBJ2-7; the D segment call TRBD2 is taken from the table without a DNA check. TRBV21-1 is assigned pseudogene status. The CDR3 spans 14 residues.

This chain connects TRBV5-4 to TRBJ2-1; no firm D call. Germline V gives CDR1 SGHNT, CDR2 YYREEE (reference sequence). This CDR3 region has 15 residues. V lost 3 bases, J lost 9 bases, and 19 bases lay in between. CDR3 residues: CASSSRTLLGTEQFF. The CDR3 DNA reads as TGTGCCAGCAGCTCCCGGACCCTCCTGGGCACTGAGCAGTTCTTC.

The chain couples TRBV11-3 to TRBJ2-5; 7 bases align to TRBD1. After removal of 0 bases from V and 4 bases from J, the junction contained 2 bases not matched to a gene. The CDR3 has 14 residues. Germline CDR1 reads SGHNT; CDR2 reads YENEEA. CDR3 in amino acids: CASSLDGTVETQYF. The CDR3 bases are TGTGCCAGCAGCTTAGACGGGACAGTAGAGACCCAGTACTTC.

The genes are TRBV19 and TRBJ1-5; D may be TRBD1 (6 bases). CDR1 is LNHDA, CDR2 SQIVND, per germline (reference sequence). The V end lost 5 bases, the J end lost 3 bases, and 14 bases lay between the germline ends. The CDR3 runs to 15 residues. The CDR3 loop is CASSDHTGNNQPQHF. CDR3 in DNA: TGTGCCAGTAGTGACCACACAGGGAACAATCAGCCCCAGCATTTT.

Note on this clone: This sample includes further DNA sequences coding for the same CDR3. The CDR3 sequence: CASSPYQETQYF. The CDR3 DNA follows: TGTGCCAGCAGCCCTTACCAAGAGACCCAGTACTTC. The genes are TRBV7-8 and TRBJ2-5; no clear D. The CDR3 is 12 amino acids. The V end was cut by 5 bases, the J end by 0 bases, with 4 bases between. In germline, CDR1 is SGHVS, CDR2 FQNEAQ.

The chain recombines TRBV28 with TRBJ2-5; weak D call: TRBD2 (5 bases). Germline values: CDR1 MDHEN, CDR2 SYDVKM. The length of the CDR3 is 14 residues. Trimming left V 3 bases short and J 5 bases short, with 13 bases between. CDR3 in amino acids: CASSFLSGGETQYF. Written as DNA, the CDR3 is TGTGCCAGCAGTTTCCTTTCGGGCGGGGAGACCCAGTACTTC.

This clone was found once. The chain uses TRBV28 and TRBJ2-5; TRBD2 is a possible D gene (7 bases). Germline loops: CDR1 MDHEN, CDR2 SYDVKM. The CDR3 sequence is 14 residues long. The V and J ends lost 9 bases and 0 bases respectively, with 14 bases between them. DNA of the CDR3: TGTGCCAGTGCGGGGGCAACGTACCAAGAGACCCAGTACTTC. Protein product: CASAGATYQETQYF. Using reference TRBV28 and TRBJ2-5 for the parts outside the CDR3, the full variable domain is DVKVTQSSRYLVKRTGEKVFLECVQDMDHENMFWYRQDPGLGLRLIYFSYDVKMKEKGDIPEGYSVSREKKERFSLILESASTNQTSMYLCASAGATYQETQYFGPGTRLLVL.

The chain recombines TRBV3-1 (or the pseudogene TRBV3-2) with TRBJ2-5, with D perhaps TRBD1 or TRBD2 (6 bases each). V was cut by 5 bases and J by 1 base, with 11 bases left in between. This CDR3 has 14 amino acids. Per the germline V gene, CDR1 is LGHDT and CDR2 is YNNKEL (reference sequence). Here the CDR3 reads CASSNTGAQETQYF. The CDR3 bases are TGTGCCAGCAGCAATACGGGGGCCCAAGAGACCCAGTACTTC.

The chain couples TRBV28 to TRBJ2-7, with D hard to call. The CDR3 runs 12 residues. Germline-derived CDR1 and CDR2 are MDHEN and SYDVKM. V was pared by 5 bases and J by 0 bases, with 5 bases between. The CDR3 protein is CASSKGSYEQYF. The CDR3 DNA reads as TGTGCCAGCAGTAAGGGCTCCTACGAGCAGTACTTC.

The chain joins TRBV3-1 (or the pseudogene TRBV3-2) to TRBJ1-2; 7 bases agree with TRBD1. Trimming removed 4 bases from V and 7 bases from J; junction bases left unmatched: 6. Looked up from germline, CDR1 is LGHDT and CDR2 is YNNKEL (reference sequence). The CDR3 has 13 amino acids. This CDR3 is CASSPPDRAGYTF. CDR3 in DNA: TGTGCCAGCAGCCCGCCAGACAGGGCTGGCTACACCTTC.

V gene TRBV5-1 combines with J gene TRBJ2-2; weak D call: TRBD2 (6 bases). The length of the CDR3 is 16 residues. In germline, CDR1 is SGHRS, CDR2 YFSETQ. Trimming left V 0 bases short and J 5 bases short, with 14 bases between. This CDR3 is CASSLAPGEGTGELFF. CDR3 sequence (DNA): TGCGCCAGCAGCTTGGCCCCGGGAGAGGGAACCGGGGAGCTGTTTTTT.

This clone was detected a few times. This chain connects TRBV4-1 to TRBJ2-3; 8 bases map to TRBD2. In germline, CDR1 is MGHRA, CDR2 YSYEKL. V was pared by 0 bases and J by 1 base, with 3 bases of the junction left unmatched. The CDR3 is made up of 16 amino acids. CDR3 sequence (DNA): TGCGCCAGCAGCCAAGATCCGGGACTAGGCACAGATACGCAGTATTTT. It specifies CASSQDPGLGTDTQYF.

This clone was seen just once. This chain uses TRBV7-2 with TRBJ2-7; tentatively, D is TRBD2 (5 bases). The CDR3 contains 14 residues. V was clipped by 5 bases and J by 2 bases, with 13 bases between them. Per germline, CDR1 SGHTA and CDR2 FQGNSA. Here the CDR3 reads CASSRAGIPYEQYF. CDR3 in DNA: TGTGCCAGCAGCCGGGCCGGGATTCCCTACGAGCAGTACTTC.

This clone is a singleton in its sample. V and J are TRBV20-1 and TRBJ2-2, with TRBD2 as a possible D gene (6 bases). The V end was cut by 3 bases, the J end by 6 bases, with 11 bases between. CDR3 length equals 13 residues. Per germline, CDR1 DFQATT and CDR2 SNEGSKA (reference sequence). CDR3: CSASELAPGELFF. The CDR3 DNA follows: TGCAGTGCTAGTGAACTAGCCCCCGGGGAGCTGTTTTTT.

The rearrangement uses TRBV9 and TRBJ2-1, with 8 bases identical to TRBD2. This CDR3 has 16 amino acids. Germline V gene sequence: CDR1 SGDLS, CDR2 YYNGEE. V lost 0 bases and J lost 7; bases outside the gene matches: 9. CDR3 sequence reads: CASSVDARGVWNEQFF. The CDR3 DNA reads TGTGCCAGCAGCGTAGACGCGCGGGGGGTGTGGAATGAGCAGTTCTTC.

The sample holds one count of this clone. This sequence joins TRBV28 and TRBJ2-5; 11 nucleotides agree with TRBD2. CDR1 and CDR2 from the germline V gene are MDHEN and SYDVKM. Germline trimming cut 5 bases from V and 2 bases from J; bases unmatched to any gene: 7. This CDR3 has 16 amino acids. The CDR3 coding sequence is TGTGCCAGCAGTCCCCATAGCGGGGGGGTTCAAGAGACCCAGTACTTC. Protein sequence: CASSPHSGGVQETQYF.

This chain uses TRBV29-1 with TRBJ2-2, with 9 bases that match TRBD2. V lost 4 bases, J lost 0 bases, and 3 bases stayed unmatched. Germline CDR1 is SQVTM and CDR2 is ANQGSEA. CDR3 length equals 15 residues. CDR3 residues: CSVVAGAANTGELFF. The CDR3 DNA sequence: TGCAGCGTTGTAGCGGGGGCCGCGAACACCGGGGAGCTGTTTTTT.

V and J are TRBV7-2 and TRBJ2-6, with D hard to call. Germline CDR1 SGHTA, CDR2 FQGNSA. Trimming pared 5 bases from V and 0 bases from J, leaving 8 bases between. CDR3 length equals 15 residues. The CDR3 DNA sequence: TGTGCCAGCAGCAGACGACACTCTGGGGCCAACGTCCTGACTTTC. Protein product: CASSRRHSGANVLTF.